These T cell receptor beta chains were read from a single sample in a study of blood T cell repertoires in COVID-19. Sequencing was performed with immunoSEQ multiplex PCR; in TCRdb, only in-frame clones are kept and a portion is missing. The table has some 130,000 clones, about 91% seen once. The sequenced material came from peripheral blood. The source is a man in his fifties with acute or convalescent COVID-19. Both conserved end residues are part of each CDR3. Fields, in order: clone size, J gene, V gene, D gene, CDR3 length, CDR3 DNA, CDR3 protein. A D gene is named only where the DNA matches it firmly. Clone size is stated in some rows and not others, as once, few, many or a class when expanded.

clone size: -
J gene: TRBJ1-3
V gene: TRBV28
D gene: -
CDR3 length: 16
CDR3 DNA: TGTGCCAGCAGTTTAAGAGGAACAGGCGTTGGAAACACCATATATTTT
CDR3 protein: CASSLRGTGVGNTIYF

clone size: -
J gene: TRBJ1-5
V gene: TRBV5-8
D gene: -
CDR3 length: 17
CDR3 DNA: TGTGCCAGCAGCTTGGGGACAGACTCTTTTAGCAATCAGCCCCAGCATTTT
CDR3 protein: CASSLGTDSFSNQPQHF

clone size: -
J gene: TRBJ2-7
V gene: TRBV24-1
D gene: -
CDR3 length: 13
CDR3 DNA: TGTGCCACCAGTGACTCTGACAGGAACGAGCAGTACTTC
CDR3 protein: CATSDSDRNEQYF

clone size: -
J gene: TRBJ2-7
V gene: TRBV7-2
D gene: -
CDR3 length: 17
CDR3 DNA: TGTGCCAGCAGCTCCCTCTTGGGCAGAAACAGCTCCTACGAGCAGTACTTC
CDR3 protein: CASSSLLGRNSSYEQYF

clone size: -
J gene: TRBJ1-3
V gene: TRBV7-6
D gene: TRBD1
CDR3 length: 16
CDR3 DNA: TGTGCCAGCAGCCCTAGGACAGGCTCCTCTGGAAACACCATATATTTT
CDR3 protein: CASSPRTGSSGNTIYF

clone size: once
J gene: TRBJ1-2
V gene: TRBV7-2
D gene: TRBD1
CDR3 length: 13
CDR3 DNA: TGTGCCAGCAGCCCCCGACAGGGGAATGGCTACACCTTC
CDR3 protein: CASSPRQGNGYTF

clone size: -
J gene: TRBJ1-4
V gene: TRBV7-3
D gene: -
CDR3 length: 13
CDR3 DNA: TGTGCCAGCAGCGTCCGGAGAGGGGAAAAACTGTTTTTT
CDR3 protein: CASSVRRGEKLFF

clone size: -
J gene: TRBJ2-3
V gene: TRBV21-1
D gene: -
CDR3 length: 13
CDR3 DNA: TGTGCCAGCTGGCCGAGGGGCACAGATACGCAGTATTTT
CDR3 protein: CASWPRGTDTQYF

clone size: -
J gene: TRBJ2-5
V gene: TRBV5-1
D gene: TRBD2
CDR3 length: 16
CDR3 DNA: TGCGCCAGCAGCTTGGGAGTAGCGGGGGCCATAGTGACCCAGTACTTC
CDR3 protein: CASSLGVAGAIVTQYF

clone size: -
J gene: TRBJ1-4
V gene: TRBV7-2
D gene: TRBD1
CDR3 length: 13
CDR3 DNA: TGTGCCAGCAGCTACGGACAGGGCGGAAAACTGTTTTTT
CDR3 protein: CASSYGQGGKLFF

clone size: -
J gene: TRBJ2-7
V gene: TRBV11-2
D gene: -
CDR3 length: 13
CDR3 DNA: TGTGCCAGCAGCTTCCAGGGGACCAACGAGCAGTACTTC
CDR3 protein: CASSFQGTNEQYF

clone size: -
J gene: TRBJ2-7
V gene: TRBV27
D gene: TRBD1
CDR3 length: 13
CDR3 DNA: TGTGCCTCCGGGGCAGGGGGAAACTACGAGCAGTACTTC
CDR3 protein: CASGAGGNYEQYF

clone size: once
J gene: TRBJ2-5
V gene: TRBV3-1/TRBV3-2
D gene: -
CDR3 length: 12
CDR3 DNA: TGTGCCAGCAGCAATGGCGGTGAGACCCAGTACTTC
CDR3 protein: CASSNGGETQYF

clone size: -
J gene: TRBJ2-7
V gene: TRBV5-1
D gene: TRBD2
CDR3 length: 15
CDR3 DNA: TGCGCCAGCAGCTTGGCACTAGCGGAGGCCTACGAGCAGTACTTC
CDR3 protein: CASSLALAEAYEQYF

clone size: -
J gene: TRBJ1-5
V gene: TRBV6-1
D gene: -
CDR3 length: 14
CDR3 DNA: TGTGCCAGCAGTGACAGAGGTAGCAATCAGCCCCAGCATTTT
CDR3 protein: CASSDRGSNQPQHF

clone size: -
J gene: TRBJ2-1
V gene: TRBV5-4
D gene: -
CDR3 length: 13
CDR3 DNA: TGTGCCAGCAGCCCCCGGGGAGGTGTTGAGCAGTTCTTC
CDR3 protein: CASSPRGGVEQFF

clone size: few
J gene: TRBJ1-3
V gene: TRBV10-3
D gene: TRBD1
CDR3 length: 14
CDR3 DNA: TGTGCCATTGCACCAGGGGGCGGGGGAAACACCATATATTTT
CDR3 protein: CAIAPGGGGNTIYF

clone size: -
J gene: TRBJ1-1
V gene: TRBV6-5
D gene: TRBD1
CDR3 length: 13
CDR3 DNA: TGTGCCAGCAGACGGACAGGGGGCACTGAAGCTTTCTTT
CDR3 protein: CASRRTGGTEAFF

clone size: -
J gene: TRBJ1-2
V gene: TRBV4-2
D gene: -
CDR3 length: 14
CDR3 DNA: TGTGCCAGCAGCCAACGCGGACAGAGTTATGGCTACACCTTC
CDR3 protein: CASSQRGQSYGYTF

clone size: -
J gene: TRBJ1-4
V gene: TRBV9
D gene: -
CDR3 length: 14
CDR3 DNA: TGTGCCAGCAGCGCGACAGAGATTAATGAAAAACTGTTTTTT
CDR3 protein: CASSATEINEKLFF

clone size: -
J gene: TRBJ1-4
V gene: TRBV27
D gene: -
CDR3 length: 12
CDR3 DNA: TGTGCCAGCAGTACAGGGCATGAAAAACTGTTTTTT
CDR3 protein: CASSTGHEKLFF

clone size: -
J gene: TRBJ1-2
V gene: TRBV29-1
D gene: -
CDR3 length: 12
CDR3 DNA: TGCAGCGTTGAACAGAATGACTATGGCTACACCTTC
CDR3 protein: CSVEQNDYGYTF

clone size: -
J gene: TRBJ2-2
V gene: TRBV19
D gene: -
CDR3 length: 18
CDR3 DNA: TGTGCCAGTAGTGGCCCTAGGGCGGGATCCTATAACACCGGGGAGCTGTTTTTT
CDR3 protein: CASSGPRAGSYNTGELFF

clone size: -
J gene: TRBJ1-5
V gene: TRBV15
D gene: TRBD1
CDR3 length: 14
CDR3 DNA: TGTGCCACCCGCGGGACAGGGGTAAATCAGCCCCAGCATTTT
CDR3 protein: CATRGTGVNQPQHF

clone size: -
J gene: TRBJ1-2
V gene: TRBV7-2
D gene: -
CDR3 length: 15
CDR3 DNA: TGTGCCAGCAGCTCACGGCGGACGGGGGAATATGGCTACACCTTC
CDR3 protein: CASSSRRTGEYGYTF

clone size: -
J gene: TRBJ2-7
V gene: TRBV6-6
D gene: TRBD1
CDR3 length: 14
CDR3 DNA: TGTGCCACACAGGCCCCGGGACAGGGTTACGAGCAGTACTTC
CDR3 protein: CATQAPGQGYEQYF

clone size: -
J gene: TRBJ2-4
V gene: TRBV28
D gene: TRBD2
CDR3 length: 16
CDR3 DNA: TGTGCCAGCAGTTCGGGACTAGCGGGAGATGGTGACATTCAGTACTTC
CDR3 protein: CASSSGLAGDGDIQYF

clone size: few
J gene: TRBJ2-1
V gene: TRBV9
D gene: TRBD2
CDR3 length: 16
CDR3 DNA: TGTGCCAGCAGCGCCCGTAGCGGGTCCTCCTACAATGAGCAGTTCTTC
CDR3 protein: CASSARSGSSYNEQFF

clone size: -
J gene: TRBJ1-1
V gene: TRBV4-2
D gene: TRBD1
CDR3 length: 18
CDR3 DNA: TGTGCCAGCAGCCCCCAGGTGCACAGGGGGCTGGTGGGCACTGAAGCTTTCTTT
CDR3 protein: CASSPQVHRGLVGTEAFF

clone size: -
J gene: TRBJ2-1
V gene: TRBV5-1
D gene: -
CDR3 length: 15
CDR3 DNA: TGCGCCAGCAGCACCGACAGGAGATTGATCCATGAGCAGTTCTTC
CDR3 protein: CASSTDRRLIHEQFF

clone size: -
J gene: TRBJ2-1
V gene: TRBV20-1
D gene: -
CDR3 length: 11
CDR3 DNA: TGCAGGGGGAGCTCCTACAATGAGCAGTTCTTC
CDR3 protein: CRGSSYNEQFF

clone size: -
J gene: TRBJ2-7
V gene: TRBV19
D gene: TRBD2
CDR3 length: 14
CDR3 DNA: TGTGCCAGTAGTATGGGGACTAGCGGCGACGAGCAGTACTTC
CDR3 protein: CASSMGTSGDEQYF

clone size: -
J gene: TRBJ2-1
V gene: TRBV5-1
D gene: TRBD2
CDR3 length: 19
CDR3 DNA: TGCGCCAGCAGCTTGTGGTTAACTAGCGGGGAAAGCTCCTACAATGAGCAGTTCTTC
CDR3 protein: CASSLWLTSGESSYNEQFF

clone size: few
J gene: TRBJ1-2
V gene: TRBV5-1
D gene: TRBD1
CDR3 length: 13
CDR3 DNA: TGCGCCAGCGAAGAGACGACAGGGAATGGCTACACCTTC
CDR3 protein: CASEETTGNGYTF

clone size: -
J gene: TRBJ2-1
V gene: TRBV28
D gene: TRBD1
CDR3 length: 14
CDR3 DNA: TGTGCCAGCACCCCAGGGGGCTCCTACAATGAGCAGTTCTTC
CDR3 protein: CASTPGGSYNEQFF

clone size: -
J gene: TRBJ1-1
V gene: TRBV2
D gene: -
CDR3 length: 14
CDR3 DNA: TGTGCCAGCAGTGAAGTGGCCTTTAACACTGAAGCTTTCTTT
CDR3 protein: CASSEVAFNTEAFF

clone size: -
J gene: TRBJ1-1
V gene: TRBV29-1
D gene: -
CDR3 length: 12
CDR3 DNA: TGCAGCGGGCGACTAGGGAACACTGAAGCTTTCTTT
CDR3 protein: CSGRLGNTEAFF

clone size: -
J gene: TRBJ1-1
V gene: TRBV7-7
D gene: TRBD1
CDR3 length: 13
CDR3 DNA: TGTGCTAGCACCACCGACAGGGTTGCTGAAGCTTTCTTT
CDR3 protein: CASTTDRVAEAFF

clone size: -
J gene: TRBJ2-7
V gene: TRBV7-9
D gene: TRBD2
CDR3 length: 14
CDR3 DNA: TGTGCCAGCAGCTACGGGACTAGATCCTACGAGCAGTACTTC
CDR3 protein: CASSYGTRSYEQYF

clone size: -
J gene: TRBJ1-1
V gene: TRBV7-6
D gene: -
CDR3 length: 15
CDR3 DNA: TGTGCCAGCAGACCCCAGGACACACCGAACACTGAAGCTTTCTTT
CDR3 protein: CASRPQDTPNTEAFF

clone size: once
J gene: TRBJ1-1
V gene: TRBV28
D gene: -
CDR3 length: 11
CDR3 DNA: TGTGCCAGCGAGGGGAACACTGAAGCTTTCTTT
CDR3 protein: CASEGNTEAFF

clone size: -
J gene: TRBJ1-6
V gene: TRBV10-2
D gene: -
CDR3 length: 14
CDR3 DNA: TGCGCCAGCAGTGGATCCGCAGGGAATTCACCCCTCCACTTT
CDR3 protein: CASSGSAGNSPLHF

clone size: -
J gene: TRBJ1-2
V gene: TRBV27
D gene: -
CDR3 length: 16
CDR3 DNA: TGTGCCAGCAGCCCTAGCAGGATAATTACTAACTATGGCTACACCTTC
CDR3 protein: CASSPSRIITNYGYTF

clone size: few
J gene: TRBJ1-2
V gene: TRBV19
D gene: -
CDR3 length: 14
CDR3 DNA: TGTGCCAGGGCGGGGCGGGGAGCTAACTATGGCTACACCTTC
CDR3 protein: CARAGRGANYGYTF

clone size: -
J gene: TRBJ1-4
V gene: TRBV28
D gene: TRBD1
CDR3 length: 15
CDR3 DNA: TGTGCCAGCAGCGGAAGTACAGGGGGGGATGAAAAACTGTTTTTT
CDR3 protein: CASSGSTGGDEKLFF

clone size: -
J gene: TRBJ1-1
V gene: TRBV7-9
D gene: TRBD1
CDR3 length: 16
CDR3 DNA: TGTGCCAGCAGCCAGACAGGGGGGTCATTTCAAGGTGAAGCTTTCTTT
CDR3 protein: CASSQTGGSFQGEAFF

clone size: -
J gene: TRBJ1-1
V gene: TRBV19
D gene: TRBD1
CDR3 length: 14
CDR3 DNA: TGTGCCAGTAGTAATAAGACAGGGGGACATGAAGCTTTCTTT
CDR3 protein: CASSNKTGGHEAFF

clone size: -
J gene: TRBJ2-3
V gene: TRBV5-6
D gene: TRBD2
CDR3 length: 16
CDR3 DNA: TGTGCCAGCAGCTTGGTTCTAGCGGGAGGATGGAATACGCAGTATTTT
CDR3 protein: CASSLVLAGGWNTQYF

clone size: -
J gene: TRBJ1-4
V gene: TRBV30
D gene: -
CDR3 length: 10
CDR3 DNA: TGTGCCTCGAGGGAGGAAAAACTGTTTTTT
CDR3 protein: CASREEKLFF

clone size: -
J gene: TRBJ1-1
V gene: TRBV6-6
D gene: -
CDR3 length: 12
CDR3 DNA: TGTGCCAGCAATCACCGAGTCACTGAAGCTTTCTTT
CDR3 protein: CASNHRVTEAFF

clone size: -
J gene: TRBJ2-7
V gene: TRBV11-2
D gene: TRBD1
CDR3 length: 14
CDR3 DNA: TGTGCCAGCAGCCCGTCCGGGACAGGGGACGAGCAGTACTTC
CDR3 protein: CASSPSGTGDEQYF

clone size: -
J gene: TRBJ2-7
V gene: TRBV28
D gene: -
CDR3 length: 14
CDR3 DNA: TGTGCCAGCAGTCAGGCAGGGAGGTCCTACGAGCAGTACTTC
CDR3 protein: CASSQAGRSYEQYF

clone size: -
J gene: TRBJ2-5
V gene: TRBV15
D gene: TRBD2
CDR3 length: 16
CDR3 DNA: TGTGCCACCAGCAGAGGGCTAGCGGGGCTAGAAGAGACCCAGTACTTC
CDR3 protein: CATSRGLAGLEETQYF

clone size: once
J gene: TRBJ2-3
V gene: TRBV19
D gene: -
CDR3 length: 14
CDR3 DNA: TGTGCCAGTAGTATCTCGACAGCCACAGATACGCAGTATTTT
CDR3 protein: CASSISTATDTQYF

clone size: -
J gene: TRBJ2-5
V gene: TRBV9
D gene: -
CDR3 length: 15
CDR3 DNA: TGTGCCAGCAGCGTAGAAGGGGGGGGATGGGAGACCCAGTACTTC
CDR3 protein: CASSVEGGGWETQYF

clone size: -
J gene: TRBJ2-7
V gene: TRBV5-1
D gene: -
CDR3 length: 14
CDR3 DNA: TGCGCCAGCAGCTTGCGGTCAGCGTCCTACGAGCAGTACTTC
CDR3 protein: CASSLRSASYEQYF

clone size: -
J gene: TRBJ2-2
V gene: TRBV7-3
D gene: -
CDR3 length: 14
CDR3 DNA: TGTGCCAGCAGCTTAATGCGGAACACCGGGGAGCTGTTTTTT
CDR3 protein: CASSLMRNTGELFF

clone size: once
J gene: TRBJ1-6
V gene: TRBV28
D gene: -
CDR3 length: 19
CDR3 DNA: TGTGCCAGCAGTTTGGTGGGAGAAAACTCTATTAAGTATAATTCACCCCTCCACTTT
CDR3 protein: CASSLVGENSIKYNSPLHF

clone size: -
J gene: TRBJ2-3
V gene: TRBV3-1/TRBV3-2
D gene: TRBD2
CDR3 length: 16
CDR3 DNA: TGTGCCAGCAGTCGCTGGGGGCGGGGGGCCACAGATACGCAGTATTTT
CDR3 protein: CASSRWGRGATDTQYF

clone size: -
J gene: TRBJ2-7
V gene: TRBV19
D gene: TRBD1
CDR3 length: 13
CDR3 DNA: TGTGCCAGTAGTATCGGACAGGGGTACGAGCAGTACTTC
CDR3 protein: CASSIGQGYEQYF